This T cell receptor beta chain was retrieved from a study of blood T cell repertoires in COVID-19. At the level of the study: Samples taken during acute and convalescent COVID-19 were collected in the United States, Italy and Spain. PBMCs, B-cell-depleted T cells, or T cells were the source of the cDNA or gDNA that made up the material.

This CDR3 is built from 15 residues. Trimming removed 3 bases from V and 1 base from J, with 13 bases in between. Germline V gene sequence: CDR1 SGDLS, CDR2 YYNGEE. Enrollment of patients from Seattle took place during active infection, with longitudinal follow-up. Authors' methods: By means of reference gene primer amplification, nucleated cell counts were estimated. Assay: immunoSEQ multiplex PCR; the TCRdb copy retains only in-frame clones and omits some. The DNA gave D and trimming, while V, J and clone size come from that table. The sample contains roughly 410,000 clones, 87% of which appear only once.

The sequencing sample was made of peripheral blood. This clonotype was sampled from a woman aged 60 to 75 with COVID-19, enrolled during active disease. This sequence joins TRBV9 and TRBJ1-2; D possibly corresponds to TRBD1 (6 bases). The CDR3 DNA sequence: TGTGCCAGCAGCGCCCAGGACAGCTATAACTATGGCTACACCTTC. It encodes CASSAQDSYNYGYTF.